This T cell receptor beta chain was observed in a study of blood T cells in healthy people across ages. The second PCR ran roughly 7 to 12 cycles with a sample-barcoded 5' primer and J-beta primers. TCRdb reprocessed the 5' RACE reads with MiXCR, giving one entry per CDR3 protein. The sample includes 1 million to 1.2 million distinct CDR3 sequences, around two fifths of them seen just once. Germline-derived CDR1 and CDR2 are SGDLS and YYNGEE. V was clipped by 4 bases and J by 8 bases; unmatched bases: 8. The CDR3 is made up of 14 amino acids. The rearrangement links TRBV9 to TRBJ2-1; TRBD1 aligns across 8 bases. The source is a man in his late teens or twenties in good health. Input material: blood. This chain's CDR3 is CASSPPQGVHEQFF. CDR3 DNA: TGTGCCAGCAGCCCACCACAGGGGGTTCATGAGCAGTTCTTC.